This T cell receptor beta chain was recovered during a study of a mutant IDH1 vaccine in newly diagnosed glioma (dated by TCRdb to about 2021). General notes on the study: Patients were given eight vaccinations, in weeks 1, 3, 5, 7, 11, 15, 19 and 23, which matched visits V03 through V10. Longitudinal TCRB deep sequencing was performed for some 25 treated patients wherever samples were available for exploratory analyses. Vaccination started 4-6 weeks after radiotherapy alone, or was given together with temozolomide cycles in the groups whose treatment included chemotherapy. Peripheral blood was drawn at six visits: V03 (baseline), V05, V07, V10, V12 and V13. Prior to enrollment, patients had been given standard therapy consisting of radiotherapy alone, temozolomide alone, or radiochemotherapy with temozolomide, with the combination given to most patients. Of the approximately 35 treated patients, 62.5% were male and 37.5% were female, and a mean age of approximately 40 years was recorded. Study-level results and caveats: Across multiple MHC alleles, vaccine-induced immune responses were seen in around 93% of patients. It was noted by the authors that analyses of patient blood samples could not be reproduced owing to sample limitations. Pseudoprogression seemed to be unrelated to changes in the top peripheral T cell clonotypes found by TCRB sequencing. PBMC samples for TCRB deep sequencing were selected based on availability.

A note on this clone: Its antigen is currently not known. There are no base qualities to consult, and no much larger clone falls within one base.

CDR1 MNHNS and CDR2 SASEGT were looked up in the germline V gene. The CDR3 holds 14 amino acids from the cysteine to the phenylalanine. CDR3 DNA only is kept here, 42 bases in frame from base 1. V and J are truncated by 10 bases and 2 bases respectively, leaving an intervening sequence of 16 bases. The protocol used for the library was the immunoSEQ multiplex PCR assay. The hsTCRB Kit was used according to the manufacturer's protocol to amplify rearranged TCR beta chain sequences. TCRB libraries were sequenced on an Illumina MiSeq. The authors' pipeline ran thus. The kit vendor's proprietary platform handled demultiplexing, trimming and gene mapping. The clones in this table, taken by TCRdb from immuneACCESS, are in-frame only. Not every clone is retained; where verified, under half of the shortfall comes from an unresolved V gene, and the cause of the rest is unknown. D and trimming were read from the DNA, whereas the V and J calls and clone size are those reported in that table. The sample table contains just under 80,000 clones; only one count was recorded for 90% to 95% of them. The ten largest account for about 0.6% of the sample.

This specimen's time point label, per the study, means: week 5, during vaccination. Each vaccine dose was 300 ug of a 20-mer mutant IDH1 peptide in Montanide, given subcutaneously with topical imiquimod. Donors had newly diagnosed WHO grade 3 or 4 IDH1-mutant astrocytomas with loss of nuclear ATRX. The samples were drawn from NOA16, a multicentre, single-arm, open-label phase I trial in Germany that tested a mutant IDH1 peptide vaccine in humans for the first time. Genomic DNA for TCRB sequencing was extracted from EDTA blood using the DNeasy Blood and Tissue Kit. The sequence was collected from a woman between 45 and 60 years old with glioma. The rearrangement combines TRBV6-1 with TRBJ2-3, with the D gene not clear enough to name. The sequences come from PBMCs, collected from a glioma patient whose treatment included an IDH1 peptide vaccine. The sequence in DNA is TGTGCCACCAAGCCAATGGGGAACACAGATACGCAGTATTTT. Its coded protein is CATKPMGNTDTQYF.